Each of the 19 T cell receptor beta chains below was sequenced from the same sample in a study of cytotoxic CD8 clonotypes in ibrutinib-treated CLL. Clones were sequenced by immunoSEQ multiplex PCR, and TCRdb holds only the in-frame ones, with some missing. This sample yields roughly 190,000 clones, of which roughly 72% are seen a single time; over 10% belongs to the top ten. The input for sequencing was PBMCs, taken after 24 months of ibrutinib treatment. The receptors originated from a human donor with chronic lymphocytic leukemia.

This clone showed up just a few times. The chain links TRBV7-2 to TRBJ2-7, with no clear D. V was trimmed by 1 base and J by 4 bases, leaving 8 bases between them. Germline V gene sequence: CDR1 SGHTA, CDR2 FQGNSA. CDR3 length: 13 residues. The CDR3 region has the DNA TGTGCCAGCAGCTTAGAGGCCGAGTACGAGCAGTACTTC. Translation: CASSLEAEYEQYF.

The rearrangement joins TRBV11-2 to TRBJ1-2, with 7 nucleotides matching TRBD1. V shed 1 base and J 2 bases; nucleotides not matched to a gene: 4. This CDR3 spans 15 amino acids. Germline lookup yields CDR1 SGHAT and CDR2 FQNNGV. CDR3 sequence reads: CASSLAEGANYGYTF. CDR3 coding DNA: TGTGCCAGCAGCTTAGCTGAGGGGGCCAACTATGGCTACACCTTC.

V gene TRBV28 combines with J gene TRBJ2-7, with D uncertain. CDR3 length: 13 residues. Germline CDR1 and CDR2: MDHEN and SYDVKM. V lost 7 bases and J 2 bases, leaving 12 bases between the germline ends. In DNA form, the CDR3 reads TGTGCCAGCAAAGAGACTGTTCCCTACGAGCAGTACTTC. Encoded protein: CASKETVPYEQYF.

The CDR3 sequence: CAISEGQVSSYEQYF. The CDR3 DNA sequence: TGTGCCATCAGTGAGGGACAGGTTAGCTCCTACGAGCAGTACTTC. The chain joins TRBV10-3 to TRBJ2-7, with TRBD1 matching 7 bases. Germline CDR1 ENHRY, CDR2 SYGVKD. The CDR3 runs 15 residues. With V trimmed by 2 bases and J by 0 bases, 4 bases remained unmatched.

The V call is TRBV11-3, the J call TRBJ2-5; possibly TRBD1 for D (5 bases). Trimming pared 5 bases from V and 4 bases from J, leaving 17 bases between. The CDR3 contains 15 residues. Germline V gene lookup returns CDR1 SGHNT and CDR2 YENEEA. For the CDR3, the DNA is TGTGCCAGCAGCATGGGGTCCAGGGTCGGAGAGACCCAGTACTTC. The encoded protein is CASSMGSRVGETQYF.

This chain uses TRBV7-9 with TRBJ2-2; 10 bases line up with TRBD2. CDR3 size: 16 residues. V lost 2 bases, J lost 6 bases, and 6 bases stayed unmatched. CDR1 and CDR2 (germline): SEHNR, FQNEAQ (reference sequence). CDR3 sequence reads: CASSLSALAGSGELFF. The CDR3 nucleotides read TGTGCCAGCAGCTTATCAGCACTAGCGGGATCCGGGGAGCTGTTTTTT.

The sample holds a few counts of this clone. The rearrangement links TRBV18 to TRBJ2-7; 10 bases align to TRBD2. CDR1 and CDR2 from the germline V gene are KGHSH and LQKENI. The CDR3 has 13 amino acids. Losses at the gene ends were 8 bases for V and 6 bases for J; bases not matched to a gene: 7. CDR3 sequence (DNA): TGTGCCAGCAGTGTCGGACTAGCGGTCGAGCAGTACTTC. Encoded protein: CASSVGLAVEQYF.

CDR3 amino acids: CASSVRTSWHEQFF. The CDR3 DNA is TGTGCCAGCAGCGTCCGGACTAGCTGGCATGAGCAGTTCTTC. The J gene is TRBJ2-1, the V gene TRBV9, with 8 bases aligning to TRBD2. Losses at the gene ends were 2 bases for V and 8 bases for J; bases not matched to a gene: 6. CDR1 SGDLS and CDR2 YYNGEE come from the germline V gene. CDR3 length: 14 residues.

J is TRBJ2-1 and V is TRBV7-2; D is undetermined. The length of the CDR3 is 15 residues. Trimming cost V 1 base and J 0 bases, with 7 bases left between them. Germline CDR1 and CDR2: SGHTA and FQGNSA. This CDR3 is CASSLDGNSYNEQFF. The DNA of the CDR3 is TGTGCCAGCAGCTTAGACGGTAACTCCTACAATGAGCAGTTCTTC.

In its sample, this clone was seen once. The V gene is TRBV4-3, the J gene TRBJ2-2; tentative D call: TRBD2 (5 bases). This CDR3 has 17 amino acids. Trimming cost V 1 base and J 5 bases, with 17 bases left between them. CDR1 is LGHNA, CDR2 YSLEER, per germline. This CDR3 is CASSQVAEGRGTGELFF. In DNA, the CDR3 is TGCGCCAGCAGCCAAGTCGCCGAAGGGAGAGGTACCGGGGAGCTGTTTTTT.

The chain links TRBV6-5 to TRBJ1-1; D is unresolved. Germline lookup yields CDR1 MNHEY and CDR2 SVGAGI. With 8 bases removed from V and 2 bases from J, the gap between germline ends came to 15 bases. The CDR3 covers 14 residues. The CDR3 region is CASHGHSRNTEAFF. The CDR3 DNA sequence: TGTGCCAGCCACGGCCATTCAAGAAACACTGAAGCTTTCTTT.

The CDR3 DNA sequence: TGTGCCAGCAGCTTTGGACTCGGACTAGCAGTAGCCAAAAACATTCAGTACTTC. Residues: CASSFGLGLAVAKNIQYF. The chain recombines TRBV5-4 with TRBJ2-4; 8 bases agree with TRBD2. The V gene end was trimmed by 2 bases and the J gene end by 0 bases; junction bases not matched to a gene: 10. Germline CDR1 SGHNT, CDR2 YYREEE (reference sequence). The CDR3 totals 18 residues.

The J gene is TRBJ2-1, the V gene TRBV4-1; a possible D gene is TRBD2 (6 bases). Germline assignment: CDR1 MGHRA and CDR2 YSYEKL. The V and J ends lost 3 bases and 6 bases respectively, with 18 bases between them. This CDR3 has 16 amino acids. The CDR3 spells CASSHPTRDRSNEQFF. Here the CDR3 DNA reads TGCGCCAGCAGCCACCCGACTAGGGATCGTTCCAATGAGCAGTTCTTC.

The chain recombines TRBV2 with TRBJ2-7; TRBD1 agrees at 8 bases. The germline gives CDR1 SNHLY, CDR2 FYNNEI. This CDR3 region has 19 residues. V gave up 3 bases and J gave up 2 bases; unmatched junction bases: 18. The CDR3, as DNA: TGTGCCAGCAGTGACCCGGCAGGGGGCCTCTTTACGCCTACCTACGAGCAGTACTTC. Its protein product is CASSDPAGGLFTPTYEQYF.

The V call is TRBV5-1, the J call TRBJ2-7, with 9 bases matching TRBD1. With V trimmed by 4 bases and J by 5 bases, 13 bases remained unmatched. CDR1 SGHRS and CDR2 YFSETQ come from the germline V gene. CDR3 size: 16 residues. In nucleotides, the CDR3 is TGCGCCAGCAGCGCAACTCTCGGACAGGGGTCCCACGAGCAGTACTTC. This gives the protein CASSATLGQGSHEQYF.

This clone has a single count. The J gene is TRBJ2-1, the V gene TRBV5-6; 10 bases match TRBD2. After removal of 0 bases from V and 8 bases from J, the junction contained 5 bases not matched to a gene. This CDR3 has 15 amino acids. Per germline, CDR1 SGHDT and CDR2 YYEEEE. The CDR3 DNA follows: TGTGCCAGCAGCTTGGCCCCTAGCGGGAGTTATGAGCAGTTCTTC. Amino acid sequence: CASSLAPSGSYEQFF.

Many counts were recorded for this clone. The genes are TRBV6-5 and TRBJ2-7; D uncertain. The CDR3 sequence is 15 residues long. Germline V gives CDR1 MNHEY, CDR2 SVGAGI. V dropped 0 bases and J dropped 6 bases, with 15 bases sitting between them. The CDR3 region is CASSYSRMGSFEQYF. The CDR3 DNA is TGTGCCAGCAGTTACTCGAGGATGGGTTCGTTCGAGCAGTACTTC.

The CDR3 DNA reads as TGTGCCAGCAGCTTATCAATAGGGGAGGGGCCGGGGGAAAACATTCAGTACTTC. Translated: CASSLSIGEGPGENIQYF. The rearrangement uses TRBV7-9 and TRBJ2-4, with 7 bases aligning to TRBD2. The CDR3 is 18 residues long. Germline assignment: CDR1 SEHNR and CDR2 FQNEAQ (reference sequence). The trim removed 2 bases at V and 5 bases at J, leaving 15 bases unmatched.

The CDR3 spells CASSLPRDTQYF. The CDR3 bases are TGTGCCAGCAGCCTACCCCGGGATACGCAGTATTTT. The rearrangement links TRBV7-2 to TRBJ2-3; D is unresolved. The CDR3 runs 12 residues. V was shortened by 5 bases and J by 6 bases, with 9 bases between the two germline ends. Germline V gene lookup returns CDR1 SGHTA and CDR2 FQGNSA. Full variable domain (outside the CDR3, taken from reference TRBV7-2 and TRBJ2-3): GAGVSQSPSNKVTEKGKDVELRCDPISGHTALYWYRQSLGQGLEFLIYFQGNSAPDKSGLPSDRFSAERTGGSVSTLTIQRTQQEDSAVYLCASSLPRDTQYFGPGTRLTVL.